These 24 T cell receptor beta chains originate from one sample sequenced in a study of human T cells and chemical hapten exposure. The time point was: healthy volunteer bleed at 6 weeks. The authors extracted total RNA from unfractionated whole blood. MiXCR, applied by TCRdb to the RACE reads, yields one record per CDR3 protein. The sample carries some 65,000 distinct CDR3 sequences, around 6.1% recorded once. Sequencing used whole blood. All receptors derive from a female donor in good health. Some clones in this sample may be carry-over from other donors' samples.

V is TRBV12-3 or TRBV12-4 and J is TRBJ2-1; D uncertain. Trimming took 7 bases from V and 4 from J, leaving 8 bases between them. CDR3 length equals 12 residues. The CDR3 DNA follows: TGTGCCAGCACCGAAACTTACAATGAGCAGTTCTTC. Its protein product is CASTETYNEQFF.

The chain joins TRBV6-2 or TRBV6-3 to TRBJ2-1; TRBD2 agrees at 9 bases. The ends lost 4 bases at V and 3 bases at J; junction bases unmatched: 4. The germline gives CDR1 MNHEY, CDR2 SVGEGT. The CDR3 totals 15 residues. The chain's CDR3 is CASSSSGTSYNEQFF. The CDR3 DNA follows: TGTGCCAGCAGTTCTAGCGGGACGAGCTACAATGAGCAGTTCTTC.

The chain carries TRBV4-1 and TRBJ2-1; TRBD2 matches 15 bases. The CDR3 covers 18 residues. CDR1 and CDR2 (germline): MGHRA, YSYEKL. V lost 1 base and J lost 8; bases outside the gene matches: 9. CDR3 nucleotides: TGCGCCAGCAGCCAAGTAACTATGGGACTAGCGGGAGGCTATGAGCAGTTCTTC. This encodes CASSQVTMGLAGGYEQFF.

This clonotype was found many times. V gene TRBV20-1 combines with J gene TRBJ1-5; D gene unclear. This CDR3 has 13 residues. The V gene's germline CDR1 is DFQATT and CDR2 SNEGSKA (reference sequence). The germline V and J ends were trimmed by 4 bases and 4 bases, with 11 bases remaining between them. Here the CDR3 reads CSANYGGNQPQHF. For the CDR3, the DNA is TGCAGTGCTAATTATGGCGGGAATCAGCCCCAGCATTTT.

This clonotype was recorded many times. This chain uses TRBV20-1 with TRBJ2-3; 9 bases are a match to TRBD2. CDR1 is DFQATT and CDR2 is SNEGSKA in the germline V gene (reference sequence). Trimming at V came to 5 bases and at J to 3 bases, leaving 6 bases not matched to a gene. This CDR3 has 14 amino acids. The CDR3 DNA reads TGCAGTGCTTTCCTAGCGGGAAGAACAGATACGCAGTATTTT. It is translated as CSAFLAGRTDTQYF.

The sample holds many counts of this clonotype. The chain employs TRBV5-1 and TRBJ2-5, with D uncertain. Germline loops: CDR1 SGHRS, CDR2 YFSETQ. V lost 1 base and J lost 3, with 7 bases in between. The CDR3 has 13 amino acids. As DNA, the CDR3 is TGCGCCAGCAGCTTGACCCTCAAAGAGACCCAGTACTTC. Amino acid sequence: CASSLTLKETQYF.

This clonotype was seen a few times. This chain uses TRBV7-2 with TRBJ2-7; D is possibly TRBD1 (6 bases). The V gene lost 4 bases and the J gene lost 7 bases, with 17 bases spanning the gap. Looked up from germline, CDR1 is SGHTA and CDR2 is FQGNSA. This CDR3 has 14 amino acids. Here the CDR3 reads CASSSTGVRLEQYF. The CDR3 DNA follows: TGTGCCAGCAGCTCGACAGGAGTAAGATTAGAGCAGTACTTC. The whole variable domain, filled in from reference TRBV7-2 and TRBJ2-7, reads GAGVSQSPSNKVTEKGKDVELRCDPISGHTALYWYRQSLGQGLEFLIYFQGNSAPDKSGLPSDRFSAERTGGSVSTLTIQRTQQEDSAVYLCASSSTGVRLEQYFGPGTRLTVT.

This clonotype was seen repeatedly, ten times or more. The chain's CDR3 is CSARENYGYTF. CDR3 coding DNA: TGCAGCGCCCGGGAAAACTATGGCTACACCTTC. The gene calls are TRBV29-1 and TRBJ1-2; unclear D gene. Deletions cut 7 bases from V and 2 bases from J, with 8 bases between. Per the germline V gene, CDR1 is SQVTM and CDR2 is ANQGSEA. The CDR3 contains 11 residues.

This clonotype was recorded at least ten times. The chain couples TRBV21-1 to TRBJ1-1. TRBV21-1 is a pseudogene segment. This CDR3 contains 14 residues. The CDR3 is CASSNLPESTEAFF. CDR3 sequence (DNA): TGTGCCAGCAGCAACCTACCCGAAAGCACTGAAGCTTTCTTT.

This clonotype was found a few times. The chain couples TRBV7-2 to TRBJ2-3, with D unclear. Germline assignment: CDR1 SGHTA and CDR2 FQGNSA. CDR3 length equals 12 residues. Trimming took 5 bases from V and 4 from J, leaving 7 bases between them. CDR3 nucleotides: TGTGCCAGCAGCCGATATCCAGATACGCAGTATTTT. It yields the protein CASSRYPDTQYF.

At least ten counts were recorded for this clonotype. The chain has TRBV12-3 or TRBV12-4 and TRBJ2-2; 7 bases agree with TRBD1. CDR3 length: 15 amino acids. The ends lost 2 bases at V and 2 bases at J; junction bases unmatched: 2. Written as DNA, the CDR3 is TGTGCCAGCAGTTTAACAGGGGTCAACACCGGGGAGCTGTTTTTT. Amino acids: CASSLTGVNTGELFF.

In its sample, this clonotype was seen many times. The chain combines TRBV7-2 with TRBJ1-2; D might be TRBD1 (5 bases). The CDR3 consists of 16 residues. The germline CDR1 and CDR2 sequences are SGHTA and FQGNSA. V lost 0 bases and J lost 1, with 12 bases in between. The CDR3 reads CASSLASIGVNYGYTF. The CDR3 DNA reads as TGTGCCAGCAGCTTAGCGTCCATAGGGGTTAACTATGGCTACACCTTC.

CDR3 DNA sequence: TGTGCCAGCAGCAACCCTACTATCACGAACACCGGGGAGCTGTTTTTT. It yields the protein CASSNPTITNTGELFF. The chain links TRBV12-3 or TRBV12-4 to TRBJ2-2; D is ambiguous. The CDR3 length is 16 residues. The V and J ends lost 6 bases and 0 bases respectively, with 14 bases between them.

This clonotype was detected many times. The V gene is TRBV2, the J gene TRBJ1-1; D is unresolved. The CDR3 loop spans 13 amino acids. Per the germline V gene, CDR1 is SNHLY and CDR2 is FYNNEI. V lost 8 bases to trimming and J lost 5 bases, with 15 bases between them. This CDR3 reads CASPDGSSTEAFF. Here the CDR3 DNA reads TGTGCCAGCCCCGACGGATCTAGTACTGAAGCTTTCTTT. Together with reference TRBV2 and TRBJ1-1, the CDR3 gives the full variable domain: EPEVTQTPSHQVTQMGQEVILRCVPISNHLYFYWYRQILGQKVEFLVSFYNNEISEKSEIFDDQFSVERPDGSNFTLKIRSTKLEDSAMYFCASPDGSSTEAFFGQGTRLTVV.

The rearrangement joins TRBV19 to TRBJ2-7; D is ambiguous. This CDR3 region has 11 residues. Germline CDR1 reads LNHDA; CDR2 reads SQIVND (reference sequence). Trimming cost V 3 bases and J 7 bases, with 7 bases left between them. CDR3 coding DNA: TGTGCCAGTAGTATGACTGGGGAGCAGTACTTC. It translates to CASSMTGEQYF.

This clonotype has a count of ten or more. The chain links TRBV28 to TRBJ2-3, with D perhaps matching TRBD1 (6 bases). Germline V gene lookup returns CDR1 MDHEN and CDR2 SYDVKM. The CDR3 contains 15 residues. V gave up 9 bases and J gave up 2 bases, with 18 bases separating them. CDR3 sequence (DNA): TGTGCCAGTTGTATGGACAGAGCGTACACAGATACGCAGTATTTT. The encoded protein is CASCMDRAYTDTQYF.

In this sample, this clonotype turned up many times. V usage is TRBV6-1 and J usage is TRBJ2-2; TRBD1 matches 9 bases. V was clipped by 11 bases and J by 3 bases; unmatched bases: 7. Per the germline V gene, CDR1 is MNHNS and CDR2 is SASEGT. The CDR3 spans 14 residues. This CDR3 is CAGGTGLDTGELFF. The CDR3 bases are TGTGCCGGGGGGACAGGGCTGGACACCGGGGAGCTGTTTTTT.

This clonotype was observed at least ten times. The chain recombines TRBV6-5 with TRBJ2-5, with 14 nucleotides matching TRBD2. Unmatched junction bases numbered 10, after V lost 5 bases and J lost 5 bases. The CDR3 loop spans 17 amino acids. Germline loops: CDR1 MNHEY, CDR2 SVGAGI. The CDR3: CASSQSGLAGVGETQYF. CDR3 DNA sequence: TGTGCCAGCAGTCAATCGGGACTAGCGGGAGTAGGCGAGACCCAGTACTTC.

This clonotype has a count of ten or more. The V gene is TRBV12-5, the J gene TRBJ2-3; D gene uncertain. Trimming took 3 bases from V and 4 from J, leaving 5 bases between them. Germline lookup yields CDR1 LGHNT and CDR2 FRNRAP. This CDR3 is 12 amino acids long. The chain's CDR3 is CASGLDPDTQYF. The CDR3 DNA is TGTGCTAGTGGTTTAGATCCAGATACGCAGTATTTT.

Many counts were recorded for this clonotype. The V call is TRBV6-2 or TRBV6-3, the J call TRBJ2-1; D is possibly TRBD2 (5 bases). The CDR3 has 14 residues. The V end was cut by 2 bases, the J end by 3 bases, with 8 bases between. CDR1 MNHEY and CDR2 SVGEGT come from the germline V gene. The CDR3 DNA is TGTGCCAGCAGTTACACACTAGACTACAATGAGCAGTTCTTC. Protein sequence: CASSYTLDYNEQFF.

This chain connects TRBV7-9 to TRBJ2-1, with TRBD2 matching over 8 bases. V lost 5 bases, J lost 5 bases, and 14 bases stayed unmatched. The CDR3 contains 17 residues. Germline V gene lookup returns CDR1 SEHNR and CDR2 FQNEAQ (reference sequence). CDR3 protein: CASSPPPYLAGNNEQFF. CDR3 coding DNA: TGTGCCAGCAGCCCCCCGCCCTACCTAGCGGGTAACAATGAGCAGTTCTTC.

Of note for this clonotype: A read error may explain this, as a much larger clone is one base away. The V gene is TRBV6-4, the J gene TRBJ1-1; D gene unclear. The CDR3 is 16 amino acids. Germline CDR1 is MRHNA and CDR2 is SNTAGT. The CDR3 nucleotides are TGTGCCAGCAGTGAGTCGAGAGATTTCATGAACACTGGAGCTTTCTTT. Residues: CASSESRDFMNTGAFF.

This clonotype was detected many times. This chain links TRBV20-1 with TRBJ2-3; 7 bases agree with TRBD1. This CDR3 has 16 residues. CDR1 and CDR2 (germline): DFQATT, SNEGSKA (reference sequence). The J segment lost 5 bases and the V segment lost 5 bases, leaving 16 bases of the junction unmatched. CDR3 nucleotide sequence: TGCAGTGCTCGACCTGCTGGACAGGCGTCCGGAGATACGCAGTATTTT. It yields the protein CSARPAGQASGDTQYF.

As to this clonotype: A much bigger clone sits one base away, suggesting this may be a read error. The chain employs TRBV7-2 and TRBJ2-3; TRBD2 matches 10 bases. Germline loops: CDR1 SGHTA, CDR2 FQGNSA. The CDR3 covers 15 residues. The CDR3 coding sequence is TGTGCCAGCAGCTTAGCAGCGGGAGGGACAGATACGCAGTGTTTT. As protein: CASSLAAGGTDTQCF.